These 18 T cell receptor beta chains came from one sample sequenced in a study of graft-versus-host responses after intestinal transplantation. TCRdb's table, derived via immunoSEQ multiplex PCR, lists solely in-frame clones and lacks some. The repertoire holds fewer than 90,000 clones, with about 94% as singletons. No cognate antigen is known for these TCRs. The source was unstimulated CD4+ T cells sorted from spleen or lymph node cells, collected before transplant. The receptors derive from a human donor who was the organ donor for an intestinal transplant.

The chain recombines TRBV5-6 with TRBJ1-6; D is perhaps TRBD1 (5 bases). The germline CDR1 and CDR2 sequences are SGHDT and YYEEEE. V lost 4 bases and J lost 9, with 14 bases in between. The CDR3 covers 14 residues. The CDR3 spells CASSRTNGGSPLHF. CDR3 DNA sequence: TGTGCCAGCAGCCGGACGAACGGGGGTTCACCCCTCCACTTT. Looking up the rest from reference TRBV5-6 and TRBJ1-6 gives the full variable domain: DAGVTQSPTHLIKTRGQQVTLRCSPKSGHDTVSWYQQALGQGPQFIFQYYEEEERQRGNFPDRFSGHQFPNYSSELNVNALLLGDSALYLCASSRTNGGSPLHFGNGTRLTVT.

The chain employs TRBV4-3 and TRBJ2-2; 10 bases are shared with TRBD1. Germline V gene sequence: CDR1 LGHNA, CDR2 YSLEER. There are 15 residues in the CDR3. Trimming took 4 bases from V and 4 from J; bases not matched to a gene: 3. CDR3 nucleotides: TGCGCCAGCAGCCGGACAGGGGGTTTCACCGGGGAGCTGTTTTTT. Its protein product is CASSRTGGFTGELFF.

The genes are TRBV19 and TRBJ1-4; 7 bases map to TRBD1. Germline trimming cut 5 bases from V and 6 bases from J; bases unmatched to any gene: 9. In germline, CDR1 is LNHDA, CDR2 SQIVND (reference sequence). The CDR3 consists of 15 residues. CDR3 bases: TGTGCCAGTAGTGTTACACAGGGGAGTTATGAAAAACTGTTTTTT. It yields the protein CASSVTQGSYEKLFF.

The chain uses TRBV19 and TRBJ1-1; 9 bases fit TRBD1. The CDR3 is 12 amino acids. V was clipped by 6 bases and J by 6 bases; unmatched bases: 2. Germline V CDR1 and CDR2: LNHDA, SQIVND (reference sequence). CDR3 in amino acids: CASRGQGSEAFF. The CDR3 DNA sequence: TGTGCCAGTAGGGGACAGGGATCTGAAGCTTTCTTT.

As DNA, the CDR3 is TGTGCCAGCAGCCACCCCAAGGCCGGAAACACCATATATTTT. Protein sequence: CASSHPKAGNTIYF. This chain connects TRBV5-4 to TRBJ1-3; D unresolved. This CDR3 is built from 14 residues. Trimming took 4 bases from V and 4 from J, leaving 12 bases between them. Germline V gene data show CDR1 as SGHNT and CDR2 as YYREEE (reference sequence).

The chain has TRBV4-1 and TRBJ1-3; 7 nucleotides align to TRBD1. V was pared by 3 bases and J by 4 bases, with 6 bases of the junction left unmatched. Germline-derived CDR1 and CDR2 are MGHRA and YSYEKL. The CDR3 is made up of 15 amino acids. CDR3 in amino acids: CASSQTDREGNTIYF. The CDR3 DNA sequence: TGCGCCAGCAGCCAGACCGACAGGGAAGGAAACACCATATATTTT.

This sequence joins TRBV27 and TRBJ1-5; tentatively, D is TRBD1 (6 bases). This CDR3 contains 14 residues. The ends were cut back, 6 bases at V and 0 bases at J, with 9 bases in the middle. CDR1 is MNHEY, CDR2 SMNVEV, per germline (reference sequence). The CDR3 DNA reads TGTGCCAGCAGCCAGGGGCGTAGCAATCAGCCCCAGCATTTT. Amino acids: CASSQGRSNQPQHF.

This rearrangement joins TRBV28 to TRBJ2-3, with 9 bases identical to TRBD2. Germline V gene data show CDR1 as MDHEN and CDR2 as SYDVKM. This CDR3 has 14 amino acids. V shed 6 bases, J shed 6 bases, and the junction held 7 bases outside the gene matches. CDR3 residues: CASRPSGVGDTQYF. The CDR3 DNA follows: TGTGCCAGCAGGCCTAGCGGGGTTGGGGATACGCAGTATTTT.

The CDR3 sequence is CSASGGAAGYF. The CDR3 DNA is TGCAGTGCTAGCGGGGGGGCGGCGGGGTACTTC. This sequence joins TRBV20-1 and TRBJ2-5; 8 bases are shared with TRBD2. Trimming took 3 bases from V and 13 from J; bases not matched to a gene: 7. The CDR3 runs to 11 residues. The germline gives CDR1 DFQATT, CDR2 SNEGSKA (reference sequence).

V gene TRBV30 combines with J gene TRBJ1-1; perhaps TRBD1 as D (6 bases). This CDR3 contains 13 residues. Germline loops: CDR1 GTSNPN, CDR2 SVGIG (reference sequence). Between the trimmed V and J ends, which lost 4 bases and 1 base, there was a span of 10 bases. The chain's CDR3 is CAWNRGGNTEAFF. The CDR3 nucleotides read TGTGCCTGGAATAGAGGGGGGAACACTGAAGCTTTCTTT. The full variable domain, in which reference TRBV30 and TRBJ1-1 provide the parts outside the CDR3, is SQTIHQWPATLVQPVGSPLSLECTVEGTSNPNLYWYRQAAGRGLQLLFYSVGIGQISSEVPQNLSASRPQDRQFILSSKKLLLSDSGFYLCAWNRGGNTEAFFGQGTRLTVV.

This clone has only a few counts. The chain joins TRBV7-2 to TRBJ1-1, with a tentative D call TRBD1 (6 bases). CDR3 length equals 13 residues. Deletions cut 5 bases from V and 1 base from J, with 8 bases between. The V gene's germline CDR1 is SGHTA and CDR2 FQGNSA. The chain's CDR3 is CASSMTGNTEAFF. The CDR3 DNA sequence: TGTGCCAGCAGCATGACAGGGAACACTGAAGCTTTCTTT.

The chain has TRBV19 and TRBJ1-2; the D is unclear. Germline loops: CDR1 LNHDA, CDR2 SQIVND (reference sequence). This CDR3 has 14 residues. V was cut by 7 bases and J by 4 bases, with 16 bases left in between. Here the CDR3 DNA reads TGTGCCAGTACCAGGATCCCTCCCTCCTATGGCTACACCTTC. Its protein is CASTRIPPSYGYTF.

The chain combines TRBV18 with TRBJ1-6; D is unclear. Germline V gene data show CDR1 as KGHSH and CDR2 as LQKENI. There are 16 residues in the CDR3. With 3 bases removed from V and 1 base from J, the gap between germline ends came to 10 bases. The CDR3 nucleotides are TGTGCCAGCTCACCGTTCCGGGTGTCCTATAATTCACCCCTCCACTTT. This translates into CASSPFRVSYNSPLHF.

Here the CDR3 reads CASSLPESGNTIYF. In DNA, the CDR3 is TGCGCCAGCAGCTTGCCGGAATCTGGAAACACCATATATTTT. The V and J genes are TRBV5-1 and TRBJ1-3; D is unclear. Germline CDR1 SGHRS, CDR2 YFSETQ. V lost 1 base and J 1 base, leaving 6 bases between the germline ends. This CDR3 is built from 14 residues.

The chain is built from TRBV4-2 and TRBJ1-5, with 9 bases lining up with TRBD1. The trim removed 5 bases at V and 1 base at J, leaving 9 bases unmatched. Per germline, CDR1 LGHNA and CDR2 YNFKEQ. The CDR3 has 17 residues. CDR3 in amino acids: CASSDQGGQGSNQPQHF. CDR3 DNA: TGTGCCAGCAGCGACCAAGGGGGACAGGGCAGCAATCAGCCCCAGCATTTT.

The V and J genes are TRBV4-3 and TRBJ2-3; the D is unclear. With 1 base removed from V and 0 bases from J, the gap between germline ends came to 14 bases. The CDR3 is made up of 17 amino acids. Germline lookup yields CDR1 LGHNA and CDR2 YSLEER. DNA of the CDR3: TGCGCCAGCAGCCAAGCTATCGTTCCAGCTAGCACAGATACGCAGTATTTT. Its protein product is CASSQAIVPASTDTQYF.

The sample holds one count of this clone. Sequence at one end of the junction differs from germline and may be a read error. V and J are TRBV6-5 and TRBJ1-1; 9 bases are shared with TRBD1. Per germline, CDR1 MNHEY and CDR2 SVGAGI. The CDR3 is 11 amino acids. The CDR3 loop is CASSERGQGLF. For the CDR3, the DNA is TGTGCCAGCAGTGAAAGGGGACAGGGTCTCTTT.

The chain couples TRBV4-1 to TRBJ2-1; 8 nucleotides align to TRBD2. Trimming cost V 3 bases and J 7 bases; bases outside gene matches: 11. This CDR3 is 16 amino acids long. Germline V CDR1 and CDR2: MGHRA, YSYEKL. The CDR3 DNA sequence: TGCGCCAGCAGCCACCTCTCGGGGGGGCGATCAAATGAGCAGTTCTTC. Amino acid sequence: CASSHLSGGRSNEQFF.